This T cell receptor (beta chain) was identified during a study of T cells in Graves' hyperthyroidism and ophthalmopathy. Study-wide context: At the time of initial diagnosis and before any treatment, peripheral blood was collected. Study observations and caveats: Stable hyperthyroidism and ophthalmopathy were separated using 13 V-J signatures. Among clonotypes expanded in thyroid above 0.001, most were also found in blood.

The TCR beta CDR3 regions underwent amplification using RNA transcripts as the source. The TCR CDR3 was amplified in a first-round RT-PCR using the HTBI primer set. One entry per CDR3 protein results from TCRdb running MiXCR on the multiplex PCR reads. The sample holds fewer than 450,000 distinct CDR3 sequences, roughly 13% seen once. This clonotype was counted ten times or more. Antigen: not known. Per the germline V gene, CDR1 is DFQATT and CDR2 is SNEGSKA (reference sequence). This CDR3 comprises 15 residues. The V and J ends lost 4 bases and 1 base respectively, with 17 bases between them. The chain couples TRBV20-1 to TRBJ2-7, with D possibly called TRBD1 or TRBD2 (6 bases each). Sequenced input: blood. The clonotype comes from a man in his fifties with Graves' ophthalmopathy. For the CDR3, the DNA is TGCAGTGCTACCCGGGGGATGGGACATTCCTACGAGCAGTACTTC. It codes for CSATRGMGHSYEQYF.